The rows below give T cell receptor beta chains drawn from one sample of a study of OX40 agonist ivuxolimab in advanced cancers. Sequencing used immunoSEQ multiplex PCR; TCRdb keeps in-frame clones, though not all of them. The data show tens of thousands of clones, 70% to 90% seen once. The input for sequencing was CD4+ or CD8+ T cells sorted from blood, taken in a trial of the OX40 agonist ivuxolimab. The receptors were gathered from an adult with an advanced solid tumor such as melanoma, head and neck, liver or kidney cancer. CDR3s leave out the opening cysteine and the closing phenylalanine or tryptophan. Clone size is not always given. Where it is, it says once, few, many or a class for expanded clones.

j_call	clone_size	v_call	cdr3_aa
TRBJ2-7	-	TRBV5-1	ASSLVSGSYEQY
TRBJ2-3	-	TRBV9	ASSARVTDTQY
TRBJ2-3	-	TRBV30	ACSAGKIGTDTQY
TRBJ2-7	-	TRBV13	ASSPRRGSYEQY
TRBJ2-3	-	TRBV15	ATSRKITGVVTDTQY
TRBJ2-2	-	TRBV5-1	ASSPGTSRGGTGELF
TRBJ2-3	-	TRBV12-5	ASGLAWGQNTDTQY
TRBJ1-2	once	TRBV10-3	AITGGAGGYT
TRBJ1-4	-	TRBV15	ATSRGVGEKLF
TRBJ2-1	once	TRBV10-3	AISGGQGTSSYNEQF
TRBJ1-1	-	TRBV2	ASRDRGFLNTEAF
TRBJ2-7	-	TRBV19	ASSPTGEVYYEQY
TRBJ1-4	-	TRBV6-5	ASSYSGGREKLF
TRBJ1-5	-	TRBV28	ASSLPDFSNQPQH